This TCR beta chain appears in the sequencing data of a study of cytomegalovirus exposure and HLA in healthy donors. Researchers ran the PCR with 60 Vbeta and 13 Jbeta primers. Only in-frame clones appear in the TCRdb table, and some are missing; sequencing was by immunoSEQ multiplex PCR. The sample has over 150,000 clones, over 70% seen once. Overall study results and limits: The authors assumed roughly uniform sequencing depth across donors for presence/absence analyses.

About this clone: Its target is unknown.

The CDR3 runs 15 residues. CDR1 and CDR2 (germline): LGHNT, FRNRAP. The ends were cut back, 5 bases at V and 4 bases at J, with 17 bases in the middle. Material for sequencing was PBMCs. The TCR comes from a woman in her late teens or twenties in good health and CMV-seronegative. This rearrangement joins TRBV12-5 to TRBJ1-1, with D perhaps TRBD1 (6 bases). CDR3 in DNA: TGTGCTAGTGGTGAAGGGGGAGCGATCGGCACTGAAGCTTTCTTT. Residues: CASGEGGAIGTEAFF.